This TCR beta chain is drawn from a study of blood T cell repertoires in COVID-19 (dated by TCRdb to the early 2020s). For context, the study as a whole: The collaborator samples originated in the United States, Italy and Spain and spanned the acute and convalescent phases of COVID-19. The prospective study material was composed of cDNA or gDNA derived from T cells, B-cell-depleted T cells, or PBMCs. The dataset comprised deeply sampled blood TCRbeta repertoires from subjects exposed to, actively infected with, or recovered from COVID-19. The repertoires were released in a freely available public database intended as a resource for research on the immune response to SARS-CoV-2. Samples came from the ongoing ImmuneRACE study (first 160 participants) plus 1,254 subjects from 6 global collaborators. The sample metadata nearly always contained a de-identified subject ID, COVID-19 status, age in years and sex. Where HLA class I and class II types were available, the types were taken from metadata supplied by the sample provider, not from assay-based typing. The study at large found these results: The amount of clinical and demographic metadata varied by source and participant and was provided uncurated.

CDR1 and CDR2 were assigned from the germline V gene (reference sequence) as LNHNV and YYDKDF. The cysteine opens and the phenylalanine closes a CDR3 of 17 amino acids. The read is trimmed to its CDR3 DNA, 51 bases read in frame from base 1. V trim: 1 base; J trim: 1 base; unmatched bases: 7. TCRbeta CDR3 regions were amplified from genomic DNA by means of the immunoSEQ Assay, a bias-controlled multiplex PCR. The paper's processing steps were these. The number of nucleated cells in each sample was estimated from the amplification of reference gene primers within the assay. To quantify the absolute abundance of each unique TCRbeta CDR3 rearrangement, sequence reads were collapsed and filtered. For each sample, productive Simpson clonality was calculated as the square root of Simpson's diversity index across productive rearrangements. The immuneACCESS repertoire file appears here via TCRdb, limited to in-frame rearrangements. These files lack a portion of the clones; in checked studies, under half of the deficit traces to unresolved V genes, and the cause of the others is not known. D and trimming were read from the DNA, whereas the V and J calls and clone size are those reported in that table. A total of fewer than 300,000 clones appear in this sample, about 88% of them only once. 0.95% to 1% of the sample belongs to the ten largest clones.

Of note for this clone: What antigen it recognizes has not been identified. The sample holds no much larger clone one base away, and base qualities are not on file.

Samples from volunteer blood donors who had recovered from COVID-19 were contributed by a second Seattle source. The collaborating institutions used their own protocols to collect whole blood in K2EDTA tubes. Collaborator samples were shipped for TCRbeta analysis as frozen whole blood, isolated PBMCs, or DNA extracted from either sample type. The origin of this receptor is a woman aged 40 to 50 who had recovered from COVID-19. The chain is assembled from TRBV15 and TRBJ2-5; 9 middle bases align to TRBD2. The specimen was peripheral blood. The CDR3 reads CATSRVGLAGPQETQYF. The sequence in DNA is TGTGCCACCAGCAGAGTGGGGCTAGCGGGACCCCAAGAGACCCAGTACTTC.